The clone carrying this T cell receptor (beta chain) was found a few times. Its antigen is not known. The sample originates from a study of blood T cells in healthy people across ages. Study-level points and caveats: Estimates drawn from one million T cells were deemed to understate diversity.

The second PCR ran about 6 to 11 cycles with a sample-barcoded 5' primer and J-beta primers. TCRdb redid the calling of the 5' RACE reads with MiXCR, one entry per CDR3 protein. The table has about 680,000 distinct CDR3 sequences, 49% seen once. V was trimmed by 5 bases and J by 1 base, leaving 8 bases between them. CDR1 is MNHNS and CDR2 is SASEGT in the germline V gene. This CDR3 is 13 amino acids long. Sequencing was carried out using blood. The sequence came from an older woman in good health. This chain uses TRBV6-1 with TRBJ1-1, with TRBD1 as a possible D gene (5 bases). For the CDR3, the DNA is TGTGCCAGCAGTTGGGGGGAGAACACTGAAGCTTTCTTT. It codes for CASSWGENTEAFF.